Following are 8 T cell receptor beta chains from one sample sequenced in a study of shared clonotypes between healthy human individuals. The protocol was immunoSEQ multiplex PCR, while the TCRdb copy is restricted to in-frame clones and leaves out a portion. The repertoire has some 2 million clones, roughly 94% of them found once; the top ten carry 0.13%. Sequenced material: naive CD4+ T cells sorted from blood. The subset is: CD45RA+ positively selected. The receptors come from a man aged 18 to 29 in good health.

The CDR3: CASSPSGRVGGNTIYF. The CDR3 coding sequence is TGTGCCAGCAGCCCCAGCGGCAGGGTAGGAGGAAACACCATATATTTT. The genes are TRBV2 and TRBJ1-3; D perhaps matches TRBD1 (5 bases). CDR3 size: 16 residues. The V gene's germline CDR1 is SNHLY and CDR2 FYNNEI. The germline V and J ends were trimmed by 6 bases and 4 bases, with 19 bases remaining between them. The full variable domain, in which reference TRBV2 and TRBJ1-3 provide the parts outside the CDR3, is EPEVTQTPSHQVTQMGQEVILRCVPISNHLYFYWYRQILGQKVEFLVSFYNNEISEKSEIFDDQFSVERPDGSNFTLKIRSTKLEDSAMYFCASSPSGRVGGNTIYFGEGSWLTVV.

Comments on this clone: Other DNA variants within this sample encode the same CDR3. This sequence joins TRBV18 and TRBJ1-4; TRBD1 matches at 7 bases. Unmatched junction bases numbered 3, after V lost 0 bases and J lost 5 bases. This CDR3 is built from 15 residues. CDR1 is KGHSH and CDR2 is LQKENI in the germline V gene. CDR3 loop: CASSPPGQANEKLFF. The DNA of the CDR3 is TGTGCCAGCTCACCACCTGGACAGGCAAATGAAAAACTGTTTTTT. Full variable domain (missing parts from reference TRBV18 and TRBJ1-4): NAGVMQNPRHLVRRRGQEARLRCSPMKGHSHVYWYRQLPEEGLKFMVYLQKENIIDESGMPKERFSAEFPKEGPSILRIQQVVRGDSAAYFCASSPPGQANEKLFFGSGTQLSVL.

The CDR3 region is CASSNTGANTGELFF. The CDR3 DNA sequence: TGTGCCAGCAGCAACACAGGGGCGAACACCGGGGAGCTGTTTTTT. This chain uses TRBV7-9 with TRBJ2-2; 7 nucleotides match TRBD1. The V and J ends lost 5 bases and 0 bases, in that order; junction bases with no gene match: 3. The CDR3 covers 15 residues. CDR1 is SEHNR, CDR2 FQNEAQ, per germline (reference sequence).

The V and J genes are TRBV7-8 and TRBJ1-1, with a weak D call TRBD1 (5 bases). Germline-derived CDR1 and CDR2 are SGHVS and FQNEAQ. This CDR3 spans 17 amino acids. V was pared by 1 base and J by 1 base, with 16 bases between. The chain's CDR3 is CASSLELAGHSNTEAFF. The CDR3 bases are TGTGCCAGCAGCTTAGAGCTGGCCGGACATTCGAACACTGAAGCTTTCTTT.

Note on this clone: Its ends do not fully match the called genes, so a read error is possible. The CDR3 sequence is CASSPPGDVGEAFF. DNA for the CDR3: TGTGCCAGCTCCCCACCGGGGGACGTGGGCGAAGCTTTCTTT. J is TRBJ1-1 and V is TRBV18; maybe TRBD1 (5 bases). The germline CDR1 and CDR2 sequences are KGHSH and LQKENI. The CDR3 covers 14 residues.

CDR3 sequence reads: CASSQDVTGEQFF. CDR3 sequence (DNA): TGCGCCAGCAGCCAAGATGTGACAGGCGAGCAGTTCTTC. The V and J genes are TRBV4-3 and TRBJ2-1; TRBD1 is a possible D gene (6 bases). Trimming shortened V by 0 bases and J by 10 bases, and 10 bases separated the two germline ends. The CDR3 has 13 residues. Per the germline V gene, CDR1 is LGHNA and CDR2 is YSLEER.

This clone has just one count. The rearrangement uses TRBV6-5 and TRBJ1-2; D is unresolved. The CDR3 spans 15 residues. CDR1 MNHEY and CDR2 SVGAGI come from the germline V gene. V lost 0 bases, J lost 4 bases, and 12 bases lay in between. The CDR3 loop is CASSYSSTAFYGYTF. CDR3 nucleotides: TGTGCCAGCAGTTACTCATCGACCGCGTTCTATGGCTACACCTTC.

The chain is built from TRBV19 and TRBJ1-5; no clear D. Looked up from germline, CDR1 is LNHDA and CDR2 is SQIVND (reference sequence). V lost 0 bases, J lost 5 bases, and 5 bases lay in between. The CDR3 has 13 amino acids. CDR3 amino acids: CASSIDRYQPQHF. CDR3 DNA sequence: TGTGCCAGTAGTATAGATCGGTATCAGCCCCAGCATTTT.